This T cell receptor (beta chain) was retrieved from a study of blood T cell repertoires in COVID-19. Trimming stripped 6 bases from V and 7 bases from J, with 22 bases between. This CDR3 is 15 amino acids long. Germline assignment: CDR1 MDHEN and CDR2 SYDVKM. Participant-reported clinical history was the basis for cohort assignment. Before being deemed recovered, Cohort 3 donors had two negative PCRs, clearance, or symptom resolution. This clone has just one count. Study processing details: Amplification from reference gene primers served as the basis for estimated nucleated cell counts. The repertoire was sequenced with immunoSEQ multiplex PCR; TCRdb's copy has only in-frame clones and lacks some. That table supplies the V and J calls and clone size; D and trimming were determined from the DNA. The data hold 390,000 or so clones, with 85% to 90% observed a single time.

Material for sequencing was PBMCs or T cells enriched from blood (not recorded which). The receptor was derived from a woman aged 50 to 60 who had recovered from COVID-19. The genes are TRBV28 and TRBJ2-7; TRBD2 might be the D (6 bases). CDR3 region: CASRNPAGLIGEQYF. The DNA for the CDR3 is TGTGCCAGCAGAAATCCGGCGGGACTCATCGGAGAGCAGTACTTC.